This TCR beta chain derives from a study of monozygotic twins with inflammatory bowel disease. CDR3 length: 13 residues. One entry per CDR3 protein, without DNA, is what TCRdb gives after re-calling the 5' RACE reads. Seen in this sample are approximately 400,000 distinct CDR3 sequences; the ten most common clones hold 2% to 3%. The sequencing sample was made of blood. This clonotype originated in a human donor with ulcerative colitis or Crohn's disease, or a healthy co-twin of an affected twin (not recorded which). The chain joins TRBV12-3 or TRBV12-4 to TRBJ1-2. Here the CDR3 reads CASSRQVLGGYTF.